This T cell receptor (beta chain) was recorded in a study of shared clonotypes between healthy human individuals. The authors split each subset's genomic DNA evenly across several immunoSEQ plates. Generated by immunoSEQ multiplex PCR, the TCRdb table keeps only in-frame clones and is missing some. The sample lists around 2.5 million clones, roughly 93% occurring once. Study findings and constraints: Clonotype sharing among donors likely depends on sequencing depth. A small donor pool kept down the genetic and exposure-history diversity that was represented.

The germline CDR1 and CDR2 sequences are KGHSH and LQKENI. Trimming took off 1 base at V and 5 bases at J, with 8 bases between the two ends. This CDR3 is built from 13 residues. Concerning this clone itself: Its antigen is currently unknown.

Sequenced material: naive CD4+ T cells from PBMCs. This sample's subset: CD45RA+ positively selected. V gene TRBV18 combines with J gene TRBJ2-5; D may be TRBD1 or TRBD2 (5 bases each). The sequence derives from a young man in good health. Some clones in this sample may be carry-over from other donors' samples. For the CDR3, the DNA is TGTGCCAGCTCACCACGAGGGGTCGAGACCCAGTACTTC. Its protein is CASSPRGVETQYF.